The entry below gives a single TCR beta chain sequence along with its context. These data originate in a study of shared clonotypes between healthy human individuals. CDR3 length: 12 residues. From germline, CDR1 is MNHEY and CDR2 SMNVEV (reference sequence). Trimming took 6 bases from V and 2 from J, leaving 8 bases between them. Sequencing used immunoSEQ multiplex PCR; TCRdb keeps in-frame clones, though not all of them. The sample includes some 1,900,000 clones, about 95% of them seen just once. Terminally differentiated effector memory CD45RA+ cells were excluded by CCR7 positive selection of CD45RO-negative cells.

The sample consisted of naive CD8+ T cells sorted from blood. The genes are TRBV27 and TRBJ2-7, with D possibly matching TRBD1 (5 bases). The TCR sequence derives from a man between 18 and 29 years old in good health. The CDR3 DNA sequence: TGTGCCAGCAGGGGGCCGCCCTACGAGCAGTACTTC. Protein sequence: CASRGPPYEQYF.